Listed below are T cell receptor beta chains from one sample, sequenced in a study of shared clonotypes between healthy human individuals. This table comes from immunoSEQ multiplex PCR, and its TCRdb copy is limited to in-frame clones, with some not included. The profile shows about 2.3 million clones, roughly 92% of them singletons. Material: naive CD4+ T cells from PBMCs. These receptors were collected from a man aged 18 to 35 in good health. Some clones in this sample may be carry-over from other donors' samples. CDR3s include the opening cysteine and the closing phenylalanine or tryptophan. The order of the fields is clone size, J gene, V gene, CDR3 protein. Some rows mark clone size as missing; the rest say once, few, many or name a class of expanded clone.

abundance: .; j_gene: TRBJ2-7; v_gene: TRBV27; CDR3aa: CASSSLASGRYEQYF
abundance: .; j_gene: TRBJ1-3; v_gene: TRBV6-5; CDR3aa: CASRSGATIYF
abundance: once; j_gene: TRBJ1-5; v_gene: TRBV5-1; CDR3aa: CASSRAPGGQPQHF
abundance: few; j_gene: TRBJ1-2; v_gene: TRBV4-2; CDR3aa: CASSPGGTGGESGYTF
abundance: .; j_gene: TRBJ2-3; v_gene: TRBV10-3; CDR3aa: CAIREDSSSTDTQYF
abundance: .; j_gene: TRBJ2-4; v_gene: TRBV7-2; CDR3aa: CASSSISGGMGRNIQYF
abundance: .; j_gene: TRBJ1-1; v_gene: TRBV4-1; CDR3aa: CASSHPQVGGRARTEAFF
abundance: once; j_gene: TRBJ2-3; v_gene: TRBV25-1; CDR3aa: CASSLYRGRTDTQYF
abundance: .; j_gene: TRBJ2-1; v_gene: TRBV5-1; CDR3aa: CASGGSGRNEQFF
abundance: .; j_gene: TRBJ2-2; v_gene: TRBV6-5; CDR3aa: CASSYGRWGNTGELFF
abundance: .; j_gene: TRBJ1-4; v_gene: TRBV28; CDR3aa: CASSHLNEKLFF
abundance: .; j_gene: TRBJ2-5; v_gene: TRBV14; CDR3aa: CASSFTPETQYF
abundance: .; j_gene: TRBJ2-1; v_gene: TRBV14; CDR3aa: CASSQERGHPYNEQFF